Reported below is one T cell receptor (beta chain). Its antigen remains unknown. Next came a second PCR, run for about 7 to 11 cycles, which used a sample-barcoded 5' primer along with a J-beta primer mix. A tag from a template-switch adaptor with 12 random nucleotides marked each cDNA molecule. TCRdb fed the 5' RACE reads into MiXCR, producing one record per CDR3 protein. The sample carries 800,000 to 1,000,000 distinct CDR3 sequences, roughly 50% recorded once. This CDR3 has 14 residues. Germline V gene data show CDR1 as LGHNA and CDR2 as YNFKEQ. V dropped 5 bases and J dropped 11; count of bases not matched to a gene: 9. Donors were healthy Caucasian individuals from Russia aged about 6 to 90. The data were taken from a study of blood T cells in healthy people across ages. Study conclusions and caveats: Aged donors had fewer naive CD4+ cells and lower diversity than long-lived donors. PBMCs that were unsorted prevented a conclusive naive versus antigen-experienced comparison.

This receptor was taken from a man aged 30-40 years in good health. This chain uses TRBV4-2 with TRBJ2-5; 12 positions match TRBD2. Sequencing was carried out using blood. This chain's CDR3 is CASSFRLAGDEQYF. For the CDR3, the DNA is TGTGCCAGCAGCTTCCGACTAGCGGGGGATGAGCAGTACTTC.